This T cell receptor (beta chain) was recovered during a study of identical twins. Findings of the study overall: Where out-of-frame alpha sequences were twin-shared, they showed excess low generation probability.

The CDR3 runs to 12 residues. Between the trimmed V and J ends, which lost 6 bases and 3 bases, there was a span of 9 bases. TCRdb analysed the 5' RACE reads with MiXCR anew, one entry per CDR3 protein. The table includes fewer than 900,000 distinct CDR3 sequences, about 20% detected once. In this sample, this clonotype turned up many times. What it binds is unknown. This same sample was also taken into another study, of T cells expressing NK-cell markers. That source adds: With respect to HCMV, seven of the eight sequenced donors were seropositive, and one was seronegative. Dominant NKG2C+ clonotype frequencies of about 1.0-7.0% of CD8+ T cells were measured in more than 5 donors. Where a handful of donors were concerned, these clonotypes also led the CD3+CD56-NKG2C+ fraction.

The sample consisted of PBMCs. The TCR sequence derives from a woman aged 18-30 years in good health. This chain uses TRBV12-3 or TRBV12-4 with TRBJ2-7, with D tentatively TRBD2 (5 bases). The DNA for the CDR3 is TGTGCCAGCAGCTTCGGACTCTACGAGCAGTACTTC. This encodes CASSFGLYEQYF.